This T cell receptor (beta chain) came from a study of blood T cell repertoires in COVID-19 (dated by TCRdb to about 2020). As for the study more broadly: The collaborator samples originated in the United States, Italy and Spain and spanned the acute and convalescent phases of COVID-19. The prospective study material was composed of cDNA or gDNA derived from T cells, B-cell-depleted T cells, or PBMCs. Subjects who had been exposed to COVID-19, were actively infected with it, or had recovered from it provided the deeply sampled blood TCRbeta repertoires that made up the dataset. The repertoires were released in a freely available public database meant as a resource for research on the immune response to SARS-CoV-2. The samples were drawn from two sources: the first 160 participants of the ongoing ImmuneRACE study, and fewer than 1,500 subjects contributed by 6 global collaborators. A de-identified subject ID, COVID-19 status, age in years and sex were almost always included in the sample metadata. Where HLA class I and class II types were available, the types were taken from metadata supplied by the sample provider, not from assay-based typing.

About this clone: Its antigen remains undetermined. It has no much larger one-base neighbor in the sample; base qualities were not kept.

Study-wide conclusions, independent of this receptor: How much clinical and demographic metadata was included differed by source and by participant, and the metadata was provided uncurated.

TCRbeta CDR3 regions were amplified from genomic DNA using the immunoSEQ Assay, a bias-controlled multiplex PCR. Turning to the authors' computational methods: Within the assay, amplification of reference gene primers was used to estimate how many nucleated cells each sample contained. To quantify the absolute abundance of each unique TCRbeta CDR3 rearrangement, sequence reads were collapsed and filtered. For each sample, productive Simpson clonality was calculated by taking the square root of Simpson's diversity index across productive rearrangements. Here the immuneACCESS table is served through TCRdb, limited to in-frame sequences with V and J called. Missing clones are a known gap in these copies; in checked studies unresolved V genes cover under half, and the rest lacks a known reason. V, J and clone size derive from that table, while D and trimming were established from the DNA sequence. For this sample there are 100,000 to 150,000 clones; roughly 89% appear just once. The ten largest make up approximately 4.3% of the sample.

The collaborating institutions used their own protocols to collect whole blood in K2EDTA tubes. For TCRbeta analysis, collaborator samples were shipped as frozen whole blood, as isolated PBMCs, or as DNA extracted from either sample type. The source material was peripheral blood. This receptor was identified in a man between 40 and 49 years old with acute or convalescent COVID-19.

The bases are TGTGCCAGCAATCTAGATAGCCCTGAGCAGTTCTTC. Its coded protein is CASNLDSPEQFF. The V and J genes are TRBV12-3 or TRBV12-4 and TRBJ2-1, with the D gene not clear enough to name. From the cysteine through the phenylalanine, the CDR3 covers 12 amino acids. Just the 36-base CDR3 DNA is kept, in frame starting at base 1. V loses 7 bases of germline sequence and J loses 9 bases, and the interval between the two ends is 13 bases.